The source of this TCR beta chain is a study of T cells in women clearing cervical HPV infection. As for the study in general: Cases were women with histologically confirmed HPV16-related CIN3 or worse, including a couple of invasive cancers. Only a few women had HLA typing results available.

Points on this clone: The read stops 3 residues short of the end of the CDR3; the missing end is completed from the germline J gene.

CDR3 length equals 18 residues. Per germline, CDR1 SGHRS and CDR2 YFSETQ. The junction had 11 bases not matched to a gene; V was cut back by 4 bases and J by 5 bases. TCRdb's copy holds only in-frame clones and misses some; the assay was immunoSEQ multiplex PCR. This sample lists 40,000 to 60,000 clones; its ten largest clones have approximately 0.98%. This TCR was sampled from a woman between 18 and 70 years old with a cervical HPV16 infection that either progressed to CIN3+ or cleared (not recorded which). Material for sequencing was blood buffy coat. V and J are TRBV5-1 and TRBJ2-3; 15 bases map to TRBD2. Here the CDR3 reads CASSGTSGGPRTRDTQYF. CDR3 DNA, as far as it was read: TGCGCCAGCAGCGGGACTAGCGGGGGGCCGAGGACCAGAGATACG.